The 9 T cell receptor beta chains given below trace back to one sample, sequenced in a study of molecular identifiers for immune sequencing clone quantification. TCRdb recomputed calls from the PCR reads with MiXCR, one row per CDR3 protein. The table lists some 580,000 distinct CDR3 sequences, 25% of them singletons. Sequencing used naive CD8+ T cells from blood, with Jurkat cell RNA spiked in. The subset: FACS-sorted CD8+CD4-CCR7+CD45RA+ naive T cells. The source is a human donor in good health. Some libraries in this study had Jurkat cell RNA spiked in.

Ten or more counts support this clonotype. The genes are TRBV7-2 and TRBJ2-7, with 11 bases aligning to TRBD2. With V trimmed by 5 bases and J by 2 bases, 14 bases remained unmatched. The CDR3 is 18 residues long. Germline-derived CDR1 and CDR2 are SGHTA and FQGNSA. As DNA, the CDR3 is TGTGCCAGCAGCCCCGAAATCACCCCGGGACTAGCGGCCTACGAGCAGTACTTC. Translating gives CASSPEITPGLAAYEQYF. The full variable domain, with the rest looked up from reference TRBV7-2 and TRBJ2-7, is GAGVSQSPSNKVTEKGKDVELRCDPISGHTALYWYRQSLGQGLEFLIYFQGNSAPDKSGLPSDRFSAERTGGSVSTLTIQRTQQEDSAVYLCASSPEITPGLAAYEQYFGPGTRLTVT.

Notes on this clonotype: This may come from a read error, since a much larger clone is one base off. The chain combines TRBV6-5 with TRBJ1-1; D remains unclear. This CDR3 contains 15 residues. CDR1 is MNHEY, CDR2 SVGAGI, per germline. CDR3 loop: CASSYSLGSNTEALF. DNA for the CDR3: TGTGCCAGCAGTTACTCTTTAGGATCGAACACTGAAGCTCTCTTT.

As for this clonotype: Mismatch with germline at one junction end may stem from a read error. This chain joins TRBV6-5 and TRBJ2-7; D possibly uses TRBD1 or TRBD2 (5 bases each). The CDR3 is 13 residues long. The germline V gene encodes CDR1 MNHEY and CDR2 SVGAGI. This CDR3 is CASRPGRSYVQYF. CDR3 in DNA: TGTGCCAGCAGGCCGGGACGGAGCTACGTGCAGTACTTC.

The rearrangement joins TRBV29-1 to TRBJ2-1, with D unclear. V was trimmed by 0 bases and J by 4 bases, leaving 10 bases between them. This CDR3 contains 14 residues. Germline values: CDR1 SQVTM, CDR2 ANQGSEA. The CDR3 sequence: CSVEDLTGYNEQFF. In nucleotides, the CDR3 is TGCAGCGTTGAAGATTTGACCGGGTACAATGAGCAGTTCTTC.

This clonotype was seen a handful of times. The V call is TRBV4-3, the J call TRBJ2-1; TRBD2 agrees at 10 bases. With V trimmed by 4 bases and J by 12 bases, 9 bases remained unmatched. Germline CDR1 reads LGHNA; CDR2 reads YSLEER. This CDR3 is built from 14 residues. Here the CDR3 reads CASSPAPSGRLQFF. Here the CDR3 DNA reads TGCGCCAGCAGCCCTGCGCCTAGCGGGAGACTGCAGTTCTTC.

CDR3 loop: CAISDLSVGEQYF. In nucleotides, the CDR3 is TGTGCCATCAGTGACCTTAGCGTGGGCGAGCAGTACTTC. The rearrangement links TRBV10-3 to TRBJ2-7, with TRBD2 as a possible D gene (5 bases). The ends were cut back, 3 bases at V and 6 bases at J, with 12 bases in the middle. The CDR3 extends over 13 amino acids. Germline loops: CDR1 ENHRY, CDR2 SYGVKD.

This clonotype was recorded at least ten times. This chain uses TRBV6-2 or TRBV6-3 with TRBJ2-2; D gene unclear. The V gene's germline CDR1 is MNHEY and CDR2 SVGEGT. This CDR3 spans 13 amino acids. Trimming left V 8 bases short and J 6 bases short, with 13 bases between. CDR3 in amino acids: CASFSWDAGELFF. CDR3 bases: TGTGCCAGCTTTTCATGGGATGCCGGGGAGCTGTTTTTT.

A word on this clonotype: The CDR3 end shows no conserved phenylalanine or tryptophan, and so a read error is likely. The genes are TRBV19 and TRBJ1-4; D is undetermined. The CDR3 is made up of 14 amino acids. Germline lookup yields CDR1 LNHDA and CDR2 SQIVND (reference sequence). The V and J ends lost 1 base and 7 bases respectively, with 10 bases between them. The CDR3 loop reads CASSIGGFSEKLFL. In nucleotides, the CDR3 is TGTGCCAGTAGTATAGGAGGGTTTTCTGAAAAACTGTTTTTA.

This clonotype was counted between two and nine times. J is TRBJ2-1 and V is TRBV30, with D possibly being TRBD2 (5 bases). The CDR3 totals 12 residues. The V end was cut by 1 base, the J end by 6 bases, with 7 bases between. Germline V gene lookup returns CDR1 GTSNPN and CDR2 SVGIG (reference sequence). The CDR3 nucleotides read TGTGCCTGGAGTGACGGGGTCAATGAGCAGTTCTTC. Protein sequence: CAWSDGVNEQFF.